This T cell receptor (beta chain) was sequenced in a study of shared clonotypes between healthy human individuals. Study observations and caveats: It was the non-shared clonotypes that had lower generation probabilities than clonotypes shared by all four donors.

Produced via immunoSEQ multiplex PCR; TCRdb's table is partial and in-frame only. The repertoire holds 900,000 to 1,200,000 clones, around 78% seen once, with roughly 0.65% in the top ten. Points on this clone: The target antigen is unknown.

The receptor was isolated from a man aged 18 to 30 in good health. Some clones in this sample may be carry-over from other donors' samples. Sequencing used memory CD4+ T cells from PBMCs. Subset described: CD45RA-negative fraction.

The CDR3 nucleotides are TGTGCCAGCAGCTTCACAGGGGGCAATGGCTACACCTTC. Protein product: CASSFTGGNGYTF. The chain couples TRBV7-2 to TRBJ1-2, with 9 bases identical to TRBD1. Germline V gene data show CDR1 as SGHTA and CDR2 as FQGNSA. The CDR3 has 13 amino acids. V dropped 3 bases and J dropped 6; count of bases not matched to a gene: 2.